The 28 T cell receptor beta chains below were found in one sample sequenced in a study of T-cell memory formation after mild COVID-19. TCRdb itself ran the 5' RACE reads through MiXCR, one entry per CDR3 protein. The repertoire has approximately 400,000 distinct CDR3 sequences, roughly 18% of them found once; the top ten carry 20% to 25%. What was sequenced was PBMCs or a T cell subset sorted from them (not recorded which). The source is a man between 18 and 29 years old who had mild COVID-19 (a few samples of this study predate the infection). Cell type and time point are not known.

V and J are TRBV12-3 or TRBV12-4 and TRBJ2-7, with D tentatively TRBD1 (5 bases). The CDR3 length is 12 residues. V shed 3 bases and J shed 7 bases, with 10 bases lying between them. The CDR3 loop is CASSFLGREQYV. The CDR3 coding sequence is TGTGCCAGCAGTTTTCTGGGGCGGGAGCAGTACGTC.

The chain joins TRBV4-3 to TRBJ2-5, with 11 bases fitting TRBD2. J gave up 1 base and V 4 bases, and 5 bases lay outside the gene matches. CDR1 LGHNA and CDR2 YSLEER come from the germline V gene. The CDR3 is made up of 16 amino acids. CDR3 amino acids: CASSPLAGGFQETQYF. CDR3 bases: TGCGCCAGCAGCCCCCTAGCGGGGGGTTTCCAAGAGACCCAGTACTTC.

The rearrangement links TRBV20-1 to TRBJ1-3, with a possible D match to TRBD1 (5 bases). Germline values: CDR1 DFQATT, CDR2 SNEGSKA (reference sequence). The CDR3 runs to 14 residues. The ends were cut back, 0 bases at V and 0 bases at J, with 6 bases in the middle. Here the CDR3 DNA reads TGCAGTGCTAGAGAGGGGGACTCTGGAAACACCATATATTTT. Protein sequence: CSAREGDSGNTIYF.

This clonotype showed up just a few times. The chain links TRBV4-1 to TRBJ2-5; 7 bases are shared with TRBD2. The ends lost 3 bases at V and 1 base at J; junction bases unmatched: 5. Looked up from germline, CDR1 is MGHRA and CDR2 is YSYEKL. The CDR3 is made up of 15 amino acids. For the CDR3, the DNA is TGCGCCAGCAGCCAGTCTCTAGCGGTCCAAGAGACCCAGTACTTC. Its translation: CASSQSLAVQETQYF.

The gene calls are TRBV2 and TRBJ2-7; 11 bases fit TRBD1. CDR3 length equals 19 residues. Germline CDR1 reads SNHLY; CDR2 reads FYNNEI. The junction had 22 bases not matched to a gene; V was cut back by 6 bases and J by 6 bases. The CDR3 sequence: CASSFATPSSGQGAREQYV. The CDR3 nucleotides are TGTGCCAGCAGCTTCGCAACCCCATCCTCAGGACAGGGGGCCCGCGAGCAGTACGTC.

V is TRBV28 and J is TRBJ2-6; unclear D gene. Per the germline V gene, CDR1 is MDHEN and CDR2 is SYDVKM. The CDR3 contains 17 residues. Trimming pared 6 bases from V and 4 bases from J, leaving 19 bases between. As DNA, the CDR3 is TGTGCCAGCAGCACCGACTTCATGATCTGGGGGGCCAACGTCCTGACTTTC. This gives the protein CASSTDFMIWGANVLTF. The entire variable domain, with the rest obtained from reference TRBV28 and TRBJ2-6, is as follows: DVKVTQSSRYLVKRTGEKVFLECVQDMDHENMFWYRQDPGLGLRLIYFSYDVKMKEKGDIPEGYSVSREKKERFSLILESASTNQTSMYLCASSTDFMIWGANVLTFGAGSRLTVL.

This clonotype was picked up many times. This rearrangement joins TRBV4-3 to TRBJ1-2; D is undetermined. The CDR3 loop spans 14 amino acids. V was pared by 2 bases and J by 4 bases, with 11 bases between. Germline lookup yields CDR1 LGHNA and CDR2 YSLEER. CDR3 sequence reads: CASSQLAASYGYTF. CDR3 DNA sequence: TGCGCCAGCAGCCAACTGGCAGCTTCCTATGGCTACACCTTC.

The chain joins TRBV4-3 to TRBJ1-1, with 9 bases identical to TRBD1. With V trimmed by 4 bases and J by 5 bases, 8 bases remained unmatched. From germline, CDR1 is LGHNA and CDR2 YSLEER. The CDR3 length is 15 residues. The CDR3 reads CASSPQDRGRTEAFF. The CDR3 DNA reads TGCGCCAGCAGCCCCCAGGACAGGGGAAGGACTGAAGCTTTCTTT.

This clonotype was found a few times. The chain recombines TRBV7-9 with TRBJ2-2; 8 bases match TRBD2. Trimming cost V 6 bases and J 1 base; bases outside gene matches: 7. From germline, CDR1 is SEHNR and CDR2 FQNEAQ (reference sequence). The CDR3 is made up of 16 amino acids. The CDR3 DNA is TGTGCCAGCAGATATCCAAGCGGGGGGAACACCGGGGAGCTGTTTTTT. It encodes CASRYPSGGNTGELFF.

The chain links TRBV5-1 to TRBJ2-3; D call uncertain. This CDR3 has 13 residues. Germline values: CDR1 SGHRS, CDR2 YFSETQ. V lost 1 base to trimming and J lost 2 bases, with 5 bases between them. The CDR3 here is CASSLRTTDTQYF. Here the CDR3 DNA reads TGCGCCAGCAGCTTGCGCACCACAGATACGCAGTATTTT.

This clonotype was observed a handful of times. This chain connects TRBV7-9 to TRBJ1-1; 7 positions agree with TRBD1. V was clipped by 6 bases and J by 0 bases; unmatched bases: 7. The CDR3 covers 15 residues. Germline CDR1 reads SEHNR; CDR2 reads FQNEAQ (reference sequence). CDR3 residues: CASRNQGGMNTEAFF. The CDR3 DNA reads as TGTGCCAGCAGAAATCAGGGGGGGATGAACACTGAAGCTTTCTTT.

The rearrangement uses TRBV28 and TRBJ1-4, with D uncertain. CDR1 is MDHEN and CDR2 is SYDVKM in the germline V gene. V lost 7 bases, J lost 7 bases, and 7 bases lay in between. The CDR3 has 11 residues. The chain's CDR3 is CASKVGEKLFF. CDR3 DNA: TGTGCCAGCAAAGTGGGTGAAAAACTGTTTTTT.

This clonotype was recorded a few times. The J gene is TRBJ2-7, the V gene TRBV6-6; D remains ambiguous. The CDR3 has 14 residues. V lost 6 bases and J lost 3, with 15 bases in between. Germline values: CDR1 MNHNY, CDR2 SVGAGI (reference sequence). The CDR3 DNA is TGTGCCAGCAGCCTATCTCCCATCTACTACGAGCAGTACTTC. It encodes CASSLSPIYYEQYF.

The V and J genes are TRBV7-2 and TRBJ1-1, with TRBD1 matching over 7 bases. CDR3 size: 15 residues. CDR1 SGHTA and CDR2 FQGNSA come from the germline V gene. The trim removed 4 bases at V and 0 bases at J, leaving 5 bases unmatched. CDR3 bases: TGTGCCAGCAGCTCTCCGGACAGGTTGAACACTGAAGCTTTCTTT. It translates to CASSSPDRLNTEAFF. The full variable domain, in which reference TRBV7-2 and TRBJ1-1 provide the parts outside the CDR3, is GAGVSQSPSNKVTEKGKDVELRCDPISGHTALYWYRQSLGQGLEFLIYFQGNSAPDKSGLPSDRFSAERTGGSVSTLTIQRTQQEDSAVYLCASSSPDRLNTEAFFGQGTRLTVV.

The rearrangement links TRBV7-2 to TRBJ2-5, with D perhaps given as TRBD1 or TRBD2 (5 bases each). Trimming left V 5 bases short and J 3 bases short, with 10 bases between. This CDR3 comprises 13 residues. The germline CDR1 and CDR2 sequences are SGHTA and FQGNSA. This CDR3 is CASSGTTKETQYF. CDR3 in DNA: TGTGCCAGCAGCGGGACGACGAAAGAGACCCAGTACTTC. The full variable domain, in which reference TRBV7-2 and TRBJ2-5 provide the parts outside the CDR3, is GAGVSQSPSNKVTEKGKDVELRCDPISGHTALYWYRQSLGQGLEFLIYFQGNSAPDKSGLPSDRFSAERTGGSVSTLTIQRTQQEDSAVYLCASSGTTKETQYFGPGTRLLVL.

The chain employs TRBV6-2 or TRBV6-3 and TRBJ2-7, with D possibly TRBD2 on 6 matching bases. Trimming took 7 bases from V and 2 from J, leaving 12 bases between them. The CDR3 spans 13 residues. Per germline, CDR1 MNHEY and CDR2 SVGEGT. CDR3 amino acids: CASNAGRAYEQYV. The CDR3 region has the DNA TGTGCCAGCAACGCGGGACGGGCCTACGAGCAGTACGTC.

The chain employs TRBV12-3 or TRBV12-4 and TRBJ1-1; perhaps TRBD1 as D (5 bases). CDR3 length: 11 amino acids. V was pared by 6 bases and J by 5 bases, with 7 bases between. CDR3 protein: CASSRETEAFF. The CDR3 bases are TGTGCCAGCAGCAGGGAAACTGAAGCTTTCTTT.

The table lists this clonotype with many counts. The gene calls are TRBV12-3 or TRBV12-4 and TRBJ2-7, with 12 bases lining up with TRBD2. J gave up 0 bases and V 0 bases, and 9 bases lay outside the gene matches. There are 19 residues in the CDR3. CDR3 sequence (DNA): TGTGCCAGCAGTTTAGCACTAGCGGGGGGCCGGTTCCTCTCCTACGAGCAGTACTTC. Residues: CASSLALAGGRFLSYEQYF.

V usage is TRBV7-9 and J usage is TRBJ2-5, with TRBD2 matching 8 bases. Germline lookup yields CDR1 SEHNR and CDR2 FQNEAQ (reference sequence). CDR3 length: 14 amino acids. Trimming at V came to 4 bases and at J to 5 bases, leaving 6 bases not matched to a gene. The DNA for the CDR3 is TGTGCCAGCAGCTCCTCGGGAGGGGGGGAGACCCAGTACTTC. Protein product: CASSSSGGGETQYF.

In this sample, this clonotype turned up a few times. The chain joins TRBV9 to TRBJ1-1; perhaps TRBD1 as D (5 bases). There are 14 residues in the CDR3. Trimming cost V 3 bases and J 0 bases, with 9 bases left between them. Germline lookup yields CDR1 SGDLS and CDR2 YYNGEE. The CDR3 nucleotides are TGTGCCAGCAGCGAGACAGTCATGAACACTGAAGCTTTCTTT. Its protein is CASSETVMNTEAFF.

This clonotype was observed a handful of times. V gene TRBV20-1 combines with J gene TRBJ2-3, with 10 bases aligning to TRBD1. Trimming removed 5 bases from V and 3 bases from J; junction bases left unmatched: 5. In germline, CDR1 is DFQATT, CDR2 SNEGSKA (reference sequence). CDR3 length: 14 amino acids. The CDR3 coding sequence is TGCAGTGCTGGGGGACAGGGGAGGACAGATACGCAGTATTTT. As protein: CSAGGQGRTDTQYF.

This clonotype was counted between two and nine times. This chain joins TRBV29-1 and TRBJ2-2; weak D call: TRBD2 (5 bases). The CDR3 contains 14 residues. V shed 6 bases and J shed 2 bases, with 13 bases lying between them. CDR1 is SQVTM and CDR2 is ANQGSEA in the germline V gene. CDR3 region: CSVETGLNTGELFF. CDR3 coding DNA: TGCAGCGTGGAAACCGGACTCAACACCGGGGAGCTGTTTTTT.

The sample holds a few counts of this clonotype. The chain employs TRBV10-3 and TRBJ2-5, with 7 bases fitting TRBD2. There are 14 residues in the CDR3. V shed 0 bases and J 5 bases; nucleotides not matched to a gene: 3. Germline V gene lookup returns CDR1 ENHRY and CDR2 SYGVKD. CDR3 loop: CAISESGGEETQYF. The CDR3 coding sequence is TGTGCCATCAGTGAGTCGGGAGGGGAGGAGACCCAGTACTTC.

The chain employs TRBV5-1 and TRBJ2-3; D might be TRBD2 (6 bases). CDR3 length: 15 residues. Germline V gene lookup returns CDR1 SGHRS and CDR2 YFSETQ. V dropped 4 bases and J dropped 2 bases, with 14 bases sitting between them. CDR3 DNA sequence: TGCGCCAGCAGCATCACTAGCCGACACACAGATACGCAGTATTTT. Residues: CASSITSRHTDTQYF.

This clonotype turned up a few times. The chain's CDR3 is CASSQEFRTASWNTGELFF. CDR3 coding DNA: TGCGCCAGCAGCCAAGAATTCCGGACAGCCAGCTGGAACACCGGGGAGCTGTTTTTT. The V gene is TRBV4-3, the J gene TRBJ2-2, with D perhaps matching TRBD1 (6 bases). The CDR3 is 19 amino acids. V was shortened by 0 bases and J by 1 base, with 18 bases between the two germline ends. CDR1 LGHNA and CDR2 YSLEER come from the germline V gene.

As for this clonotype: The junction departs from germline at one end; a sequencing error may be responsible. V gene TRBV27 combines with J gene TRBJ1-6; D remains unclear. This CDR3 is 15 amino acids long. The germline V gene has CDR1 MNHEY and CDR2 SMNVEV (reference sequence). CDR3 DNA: TGCACCAGCAGTCCACAAGGGTCCTATAATTCACCCCTCCACTTT. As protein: CTSSPQGSYNSPLHF.

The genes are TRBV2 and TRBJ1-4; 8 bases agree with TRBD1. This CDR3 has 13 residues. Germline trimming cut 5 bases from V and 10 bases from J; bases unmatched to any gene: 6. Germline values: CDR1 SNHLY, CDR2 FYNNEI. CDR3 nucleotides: TGTGCCAGCAGTCGACAGGGGACGGGAAAACTGTTTTTT. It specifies CASSRQGTGKLFF.

This chain's CDR3 is CASRSEAGREAFF. The DNA for the CDR3 is TGTGCCAGCAGATCAGAGGCGGGCCGTGAAGCTTTCTTT. The chain employs TRBV7-9 and TRBJ1-1, with unresolved D. Germline lookup yields CDR1 SEHNR and CDR2 FQNEAQ (reference sequence). The CDR3 is 13 residues long. V was trimmed by 6 bases and J by 7 bases, leaving 15 bases between them.